Listed below are T cell receptor beta chains from one sample, sequenced in a study of blood T cells in healthy people across ages. Each CDR3 protein gets one entry after TCRdb re-called the 5' RACE reads with MiXCR. The sample holds about 930,000 distinct CDR3 sequences; almost 30% are singletons and the top ten take more than 8.5%. These data also formed part of another study, on T cells of mothers and their children.

Source material: blood. All receptors derive from a woman in her thirties or forties in good health. Each CDR3 is given with its conserved first and last residue. D genes are given only for firm matches. Size is omitted from some rows. Given values are once, few, many or a class for expanded clones.

j_gene | d_gene | abundance | v_gene | CDR3nt | CDR3aa
TRBJ1-2 | NA | few | TRBV3-1 | TGTGCCAGCAGCCAAGGATACCCCTACTATGGCTACACCTTC | CASSQGYPYYGYTF
TRBJ2-7 | NA | many | TRBV20-1 | TGCAGTGCTAGGGTGGGCAGAGACTCCTACGAGCAGTACTTC | CSARVGRDSYEQYF
TRBJ1-3 | NA | few | TRBV3-1 | TGTGCCAGCAGCCCGCGGGGAGCCACTGGAAACACCATATATTTT | CASSPRGATGNTIYF
TRBJ1-2 | TRBD1 | few | TRBV12-5 | TGTGCTAGTGGTTTGCCAACGACAGGGATCTATGGCTACACCTTC | CASGLPTTGIYGYTF
TRBJ1-1 | NA | NA | TRBV4-1 | TGCGCCAGCAGCCTCTCCCAAGGGGTGGTGAACACTGAAGCTTTCTTT | CASSLSQGVVNTEAFF
TRBJ1-6 | NA | many | TRBV11-2 | TGTGCCAGCAGCTTAGATCCGGGCGGTAATTCACCCCTCCACTTT | CASSLDPGGNSPLHF
TRBJ1-4 | TRBD1 | NA | TRBV29-1 | TGCAGCGTTGGAGACAGGGGAGGTGAAAAACTGTTTTTT | CSVGDRGGEKLFF
TRBJ2-1 | TRBD1 | many | TRBV5-1 | TGCGCCAGCAGCTCGAGAGGGACGACAGGGCTTGTCTCCACCCGTGGTCTTGCGTTCTTC | CASSSRGTTGLVSTRGLAFF
TRBJ1-2 | TRBD1 | NA | TRBV5-1 | TGCGCCAGCAGCCAGACTCGACAGGGCAACTATGGCTACACCTTC | CASSQTRQGNYGYTF
TRBJ1-4 | NA | few | TRBV9 | TGTGCCAGCAGCGTGGACGGAGGGGGTCGGGAAAAACTGTTTTTT | CASSVDGGGREKLFF
TRBJ2-7 | TRBD2 | many | TRBV7-9 | TGTGCCAGCAGCTTGGAGTCCGCCCTAGCGGGGGGATACGAGCAGTACTTC | CASSLESALAGGYEQYF
TRBJ2-1 | TRBD2 | NA | TRBV6-2/TRBV6-3 | TGTGCCAACAGTTACCGGGCTAGCGGGGTAGCGGAGCAGTTCTTC | CANSYRASGVAEQFF
TRBJ1-5 | NA | NA | TRBV28 | TGTGCCAGCCACTTACCGGGGGGGAGCAATCAGCCCCAGCATTTT | CASHLPGGSNQPQHF
TRBJ2-7 | TRBD1 | many | TRBV28 | TGTGCCAGCAGAACAGGGGGAAGATACGAGCAGTACTTC | CASRTGGRYEQYF
TRBJ2-7 | NA | few | TRBV15 | TGTGCCACCAGCAAGAACATTGGTGGGGGCTACGAGCAGTACTTC | CATSKNIGGGYEQYF
TRBJ1-4 | TRBD1 | few | TRBV5-1 | TGCGCCAGCAGCTTGAACCGACAGGGGACTAATGAAAAACTGTTTTTT | CASSLNRQGTNEKLFF
TRBJ1-5 | NA | NA | TRBV6-1 | TGTGCCAGCCGGGACGTTGACAATCACCCCCAGCATTTT | CASRDVDNHPQHF
TRBJ2-7 | TRBD2 | few | TRBV30 | TGTGCCTGGAGGATGCCTAGCGGCTCCTACGAGCAGTACTTC | CAWRMPSGSYEQYF
TRBJ2-1 | NA | NA | TRBV2 | TGTGCCAGCACCGACGGGGCTGGCTACAATGAGCAGTTCTTC | CASTDGAGYNEQFF
TRBJ2-5 | NA | many | TRBV28 | TGTGCCAGCAGTTCACAGGGTTGGGAGACCCAGTACTTC | CASSSQGWETQYF
TRBJ2-1 | TRBD2 | NA | TRBV6-5 | TGTGCCAGCGGTTACTGGGCGGGGGGCCCGAGGGGCAATGAGCAGTTCTTC | CASGYWAGGPRGNEQFF
TRBJ2-7 | TRBD2 | NA | TRBV6-5 | TGTACCAGCAGTTACTCGCCTAGCGGGGGGACCTACGAGCAGTACTTC | CTSSYSPSGGTYEQYF
TRBJ1-3 | NA | NA | TRBV29-1 | TGCAGCGTTGAAGAGACCGGGGCAGCTGGAAACACCATATATTTT | CSVEETGAAGNTIYF
TRBJ1-5 | NA | NA | TRBV20-1 | TGCAGTGCTGACCCCCCCGGTAGTCGGCCCCAGCATTTT | CSADPPGSRPQHF
TRBJ1-4 | NA | few | TRBV5-1 | TGCGCCAGCACCGGGGGAAACCCGGGGGGAAAACTGTTTTTT | CASTGGNPGGKLFF
TRBJ2-1 | TRBD2 | NA | TRBV20-1 | TGCAGTGCCCGGGGGGTAACGCGTGAGCAGTTCTTC | CSARGVTREQFF
TRBJ2-5 | TRBD1 | NA | TRBV7-9 | TGTGTCAACAGCCGGGACAGGGGTATACAAGAGACCCGGTACTTC | CVNSRDRGIQETRYF
TRBJ2-6 | TRBD1 | NA | TRBV12-3/TRBV12-4 | TGTGCCAGCAGATCCGGGACAGGGGGGAATGGGGCCAACGTCCTGACTTTC | CASRSGTGGNGANVLTF
TRBJ1-4 | TRBD1 | NA | TRBV6-1 | TGTGCCAGCAGAGGGGGACAGGGATATAATGAAAAACTGTTTTTT | CASRGGQGYNEKLFF
TRBJ2-3 | NA | many | TRBV6-2/TRBV6-3 | TGTGCCAGCAGTACCCTCGGGACCCAGAATAATGCAGATACGCAGTATTTT | CASSTLGTQNNADTQYF
TRBJ1-1 | TRBD1 | NA | TRBV7-9 | TGTGCCAGTAGCTTGACAGGGGGCTACACTGAAGCTTTCTTT | CASSLTGGYTEAFF
TRBJ2-7 | NA | NA | TRBV7-3 | TGTGCCAGCAGCCCGGGAGCCGCCAGCCCGCGCGAGCAGTACTTC | CASSPGAASPREQYF
TRBJ1-6 | NA | NA | TRBV6-5 | TGTGCCAGCAGTTATGACTCCTCCTATAATTCACCCCTCCACTTT | CASSYDSSYNSPLHF
TRBJ1-1 | NA | NA | TRBV2 | TGTGCCAGCAGTGAAACGTCTACGGTTTTCGTGAACACTGAAGCTTTCTTT | CASSETSTVFVNTEAFF
TRBJ2-3 | TRBD2 | NA | TRBV7-2 | TGTGCCAGCAGCTTAGAGAGATCGGGCCGAGGACTAGCAGATACGCAGTATTTT | CASSLERSGRGLADTQYF
TRBJ2-1 | NA | NA | TRBV5-6 | TGTGCCAGCAGCTCAAGAAGCGGTGAAAATGAGCAGTTCTTC | CASSSRSGENEQFF
TRBJ2-3 | TRBD2 | NA | TRBV20-1 | TGCAGTGCTAGAGTCATGGAGCGGGGGCGCACAGATACGCAGTATTTT | CSARVMERGRTDTQYF
TRBJ1-2 | TRBD1 | NA | TRBV11-2 | TGTGCCAGCAGCTTAGATCAGGGGGTGACTGGCTACACCTTC | CASSLDQGVTGYTF
TRBJ2-7 | NA | NA | TRBV28 | TGTGCCGGCAGTTCCACCCTCTACGAGCAGTACTTC | CAGSSTLYEQYF
TRBJ2-5 | TRBD1 | many | TRBV7-9 | TGTGCCAGCACACAGGGGGCTGTAGAGACCCAGTACTTC | CASTQGAVETQYF
TRBJ1-2 | TRBD1 | NA | TRBV5-8 | TGTGCCAGCAGCGGCAGGGGGCGGAGAGGGCATGGCTACACCTTC | CASSGRGRRGHGYTF
TRBJ1-1 | TRBD1 | few | TRBV6-5 | TGTGCCAGCAGTTCCTGGACAGGGGGGTACATGAACACTGAAGCTTTCTTT | CASSSWTGGYMNTEAFF
TRBJ1-1 | NA | NA | TRBV4-1 | TGCGCCAGCAGCCGGCTGGGGTTGTGGGGGGAAGCTTTCTTT | CASSRLGLWGEAFF
TRBJ1-2 | NA | NA | TRBV6-7 | TGTGCCAGCGGCATGGGGGGCAACTATGGCTACACCTTC | CASGMGGNYGYTF
TRBJ2-4 | TRBD1 | many | TRBV5-1 | TGCGCCAGCAGCATAGGGACAGGGATGTTGGGTATCGTTCAGTACTTC | CASSIGTGMLGIVQYF
TRBJ2-1 | TRBD2 | few | TRBV27 | TGTGCCAGCACCCTACTTGGGACTAGCGGGGGGGCGAGGCAGTTCTTC | CASTLLGTSGGARQFF
TRBJ2-3 | TRBD2 | many | TRBV27 | TGTGCCAGCAGTTTCGCTGGACTAGCAGATACGCAGTATTTT | CASSFAGLADTQYF
TRBJ2-3 | TRBD2 | NA | TRBV3-1 | TGTGCCGGCAGCCAGGACCCCGTCCAGCGGGGGGGCCCTCGCGAGTATTTT | CAGSQDPVQRGGPREYF
TRBJ2-5 | NA | many | TRBV7-8 | TGTGCCAGCAGCTTAGCGGGCGGCGGGGTAGGAGAGACCCAGTACTTC | CASSLAGGGVGETQYF
TRBJ2-7 | TRBD2 | many | TRBV7-2 | TGTGCCAGCAGCTTATTACTAGCGGGGGGGCTAGGGACCTACGAGCAGTACTTC | CASSLLLAGGLGTYEQYF
TRBJ2-3 | NA | few | TRBV5-1 | TGCGCCAGCAGCTTGAGCCAATCCCCGGGTACGCAGTATTTT | CASSLSQSPGTQYF
TRBJ1-2 | NA | few | TRBV7-2 | TGTGCCAGCAGCTCTCAGAATAACTATGGCTACACCTTC | CASSSQNNYGYTF